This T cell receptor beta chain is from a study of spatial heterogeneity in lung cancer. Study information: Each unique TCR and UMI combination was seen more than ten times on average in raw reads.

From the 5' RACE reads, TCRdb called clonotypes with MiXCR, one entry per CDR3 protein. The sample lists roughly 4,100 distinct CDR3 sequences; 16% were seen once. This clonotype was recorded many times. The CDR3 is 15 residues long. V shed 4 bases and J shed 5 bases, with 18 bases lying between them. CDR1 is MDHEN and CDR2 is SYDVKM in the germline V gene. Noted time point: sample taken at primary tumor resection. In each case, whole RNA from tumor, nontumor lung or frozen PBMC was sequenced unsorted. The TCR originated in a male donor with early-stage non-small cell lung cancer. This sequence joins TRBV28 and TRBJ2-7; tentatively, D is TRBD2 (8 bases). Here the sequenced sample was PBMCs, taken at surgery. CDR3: CASSSGRGRVDEQYF. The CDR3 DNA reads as TGTGCCAGCAGTTCCGGGAGGGGGCGCGTCGACGAGCAGTACTTC.